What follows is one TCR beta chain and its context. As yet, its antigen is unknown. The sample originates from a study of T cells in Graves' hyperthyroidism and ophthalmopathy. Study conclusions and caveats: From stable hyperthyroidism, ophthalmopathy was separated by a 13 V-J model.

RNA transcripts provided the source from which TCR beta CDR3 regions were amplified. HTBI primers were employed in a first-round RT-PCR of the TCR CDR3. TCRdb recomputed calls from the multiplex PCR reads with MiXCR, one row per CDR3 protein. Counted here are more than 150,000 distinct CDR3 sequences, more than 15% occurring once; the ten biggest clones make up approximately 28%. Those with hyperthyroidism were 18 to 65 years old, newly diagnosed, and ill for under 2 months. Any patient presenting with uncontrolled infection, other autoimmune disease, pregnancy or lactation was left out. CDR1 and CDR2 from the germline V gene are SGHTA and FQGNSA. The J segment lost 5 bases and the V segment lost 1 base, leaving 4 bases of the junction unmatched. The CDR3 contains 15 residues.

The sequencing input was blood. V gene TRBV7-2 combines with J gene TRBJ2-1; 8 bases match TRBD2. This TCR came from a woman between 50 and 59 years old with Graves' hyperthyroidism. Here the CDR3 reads CASSLDGGAHNEQFF. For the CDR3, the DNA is TGTGCCAGCAGCTTAGACGGGGGGGCCCACAATGAGCAGTTCTTC. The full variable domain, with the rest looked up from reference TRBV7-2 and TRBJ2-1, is GAGVSQSPSNKVTEKGKDVELRCDPISGHTALYWYRQSLGQGLEFLIYFQGNSAPDKSGLPSDRFSAERTGGSVSTLTIQRTQQEDSAVYLCASSLDGGAHNEQFFGPGTRLTVL.